This T cell receptor beta chain was obtained from a study of blood T cell repertoires in COVID-19. Across the study: Donors in the United States, Italy and Spain gave samples during acute or convalescent COVID-19.

This clone was counted at least ten times. The method was immunoSEQ multiplex PCR; TCRdb's version includes in-frame clones alone and lacks a portion of them. In the table there are about 170,000 clones, roughly 81% of which are singletons. The V gene's germline CDR1 is MNHEY and CDR2 SMNVEV (reference sequence). The V end lost 0 bases, the J end lost 13 bases, and 12 bases lay between the germline ends. The CDR3 has 13 amino acids. Sequenced: peripheral blood. This sequence joins TRBV27 and TRBJ1-4, with D unresolved. The receptor comes from a man aged 40-55 years who had recovered from COVID-19. CDR3 in amino acids: CASSLSPGMVLFF. The CDR3 nucleotides read TGTGCCAGCAGTTTATCACCGGGGATGGTACTGTTTTTT.